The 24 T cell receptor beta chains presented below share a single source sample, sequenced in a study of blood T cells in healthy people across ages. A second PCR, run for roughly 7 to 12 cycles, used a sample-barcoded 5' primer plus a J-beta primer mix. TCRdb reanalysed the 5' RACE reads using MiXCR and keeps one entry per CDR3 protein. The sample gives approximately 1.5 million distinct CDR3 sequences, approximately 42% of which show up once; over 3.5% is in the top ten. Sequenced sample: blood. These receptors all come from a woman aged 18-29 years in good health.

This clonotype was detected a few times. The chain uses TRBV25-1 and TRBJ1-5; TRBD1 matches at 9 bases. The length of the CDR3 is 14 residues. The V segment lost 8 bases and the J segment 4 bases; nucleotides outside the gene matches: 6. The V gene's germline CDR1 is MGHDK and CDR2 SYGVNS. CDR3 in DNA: TGTGCCAGCGGTGGACAGGGGCCTAATCAGCCCCAGCATTTT. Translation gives CASGGQGPNQPQHF.

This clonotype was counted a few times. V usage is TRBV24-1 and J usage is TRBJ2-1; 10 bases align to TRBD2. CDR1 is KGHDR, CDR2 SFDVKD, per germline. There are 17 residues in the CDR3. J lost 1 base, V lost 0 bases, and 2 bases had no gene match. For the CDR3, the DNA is TGTGCCACCAGTGATTTGCCTAGCGGGAGTTCCTACAATGAGCAGTTCTTC. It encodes CATSDLPSGSSYNEQFF.

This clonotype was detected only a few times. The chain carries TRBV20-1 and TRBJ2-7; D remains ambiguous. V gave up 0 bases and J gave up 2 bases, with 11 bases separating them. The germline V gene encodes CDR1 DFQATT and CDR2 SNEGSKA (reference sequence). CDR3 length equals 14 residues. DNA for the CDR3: TGCAGTGCTAGAGATCATCGGCAAACCTACGAGCAGTACTTC. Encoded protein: CSARDHRQTYEQYF.

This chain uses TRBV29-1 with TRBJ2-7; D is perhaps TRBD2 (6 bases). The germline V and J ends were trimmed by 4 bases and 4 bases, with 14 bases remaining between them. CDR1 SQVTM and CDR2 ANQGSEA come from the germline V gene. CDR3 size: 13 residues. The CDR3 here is CSVVSGVKYEQYF. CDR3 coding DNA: TGCAGCGTTGTTTCGGGAGTGAAATACGAGCAGTACTTC.

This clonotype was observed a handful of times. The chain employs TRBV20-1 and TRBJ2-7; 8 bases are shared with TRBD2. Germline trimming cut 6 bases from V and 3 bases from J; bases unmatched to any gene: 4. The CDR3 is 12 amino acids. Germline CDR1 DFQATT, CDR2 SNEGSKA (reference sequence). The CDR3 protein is CSAVTSGYEQYF. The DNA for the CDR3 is TGCAGTGCGGTTACTAGCGGCTACGAGCAGTACTTC.

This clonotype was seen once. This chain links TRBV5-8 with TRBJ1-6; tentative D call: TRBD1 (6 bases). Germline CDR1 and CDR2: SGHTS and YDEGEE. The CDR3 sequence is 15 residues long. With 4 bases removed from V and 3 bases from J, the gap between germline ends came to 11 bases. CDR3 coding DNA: TGTGCCAGCAGCGCACAGGGACTCTATAATTCACCCCTCCACTTT. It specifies CASSAQGLYNSPLHF.

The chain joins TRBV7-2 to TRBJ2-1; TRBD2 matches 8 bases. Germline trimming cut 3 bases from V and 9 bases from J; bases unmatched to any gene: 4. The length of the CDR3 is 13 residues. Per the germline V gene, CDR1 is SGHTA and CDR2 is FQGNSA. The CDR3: CASSLERETEQFF. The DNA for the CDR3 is TGTGCCAGCAGCTTGGAGCGGGAGACTGAGCAGTTCTTC.

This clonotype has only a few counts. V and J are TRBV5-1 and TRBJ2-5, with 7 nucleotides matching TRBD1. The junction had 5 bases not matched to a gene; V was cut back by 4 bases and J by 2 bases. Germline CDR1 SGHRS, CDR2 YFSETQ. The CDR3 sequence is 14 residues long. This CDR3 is CASSQQGQQETQYF. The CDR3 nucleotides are TGCGCCAGCAGCCAACAGGGGCAACAAGAGACCCAGTACTTC.

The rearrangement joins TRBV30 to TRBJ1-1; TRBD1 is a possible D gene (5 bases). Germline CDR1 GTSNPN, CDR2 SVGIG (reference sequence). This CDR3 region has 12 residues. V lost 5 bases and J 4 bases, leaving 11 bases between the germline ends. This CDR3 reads CAWEDGGTEAFF. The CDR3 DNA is TGTGCCTGGGAGGACGGGGGCACTGAAGCTTTCTTT.

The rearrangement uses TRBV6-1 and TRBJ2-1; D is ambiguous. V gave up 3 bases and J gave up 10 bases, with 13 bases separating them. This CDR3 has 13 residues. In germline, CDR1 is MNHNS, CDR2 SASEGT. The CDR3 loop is CASSEYQVWEQFF. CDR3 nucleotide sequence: TGTGCCAGCAGTGAGTACCAGGTCTGGGAGCAGTTCTTC.

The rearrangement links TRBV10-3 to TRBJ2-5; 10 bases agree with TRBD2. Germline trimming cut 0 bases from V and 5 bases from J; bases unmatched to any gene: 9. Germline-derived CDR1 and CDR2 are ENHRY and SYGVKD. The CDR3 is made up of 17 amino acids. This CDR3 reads CAISESPLAGVQETQYF. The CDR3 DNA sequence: TGTGCCATCAGTGAGTCCCCGCTAGCGGGGGTTCAGGAGACCCAGTACTTC.

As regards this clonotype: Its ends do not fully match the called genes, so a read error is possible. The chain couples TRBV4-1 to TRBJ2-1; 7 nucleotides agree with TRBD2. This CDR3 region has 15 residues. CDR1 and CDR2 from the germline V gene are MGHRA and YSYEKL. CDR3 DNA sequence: TGCGCCAGCAGCCAAGAACCGGGACTAATCAATAAGCAGTTCTTC. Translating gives CASSQEPGLINKQFF.

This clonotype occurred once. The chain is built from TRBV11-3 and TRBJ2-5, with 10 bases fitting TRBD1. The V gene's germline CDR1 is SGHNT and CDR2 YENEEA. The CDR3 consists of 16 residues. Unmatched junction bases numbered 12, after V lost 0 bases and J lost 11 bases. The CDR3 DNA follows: TGTGCCAGCAGCTTAGAGGGACAGGGGCCTTACAATGAGCAGTACTTC. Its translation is CASSLEGQGPYNEQYF.

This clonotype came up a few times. CDR3 residues: CASSQDRTGEQFF. CDR3 in DNA: TGTGCCAGCAGCCAAGATCGCACTGGGGAGCAGTTCTTC. The chain links TRBV14 to TRBJ2-1; D is ambiguous. The CDR3 totals 13 residues. Trimming stripped 0 bases from V and 10 bases from J, with 10 bases between. Germline CDR1 SGHDN, CDR2 FVKESK. The variable domain in full, with the rest retrieved from reference TRBV14 and TRBJ2-1, is EAGVTQFPSHSVIEKGQTVTLRCDPISGHDNLYWYRRVMGKEIKFLLHFVKESKQDESGMPNNRFLAERTGGTYSTLKVQPAELEDSGVYFCASSQDRTGEQFFGPGTRLTVL.

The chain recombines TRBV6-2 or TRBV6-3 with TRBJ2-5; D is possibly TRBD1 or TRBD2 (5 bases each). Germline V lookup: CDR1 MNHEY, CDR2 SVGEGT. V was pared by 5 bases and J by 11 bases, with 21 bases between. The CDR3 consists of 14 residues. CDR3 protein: CASSKDGTFTRQYF. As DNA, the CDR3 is TGTGCCAGCAGTAAGGACGGGACCTTTACGAGGCAGTACTTC.

This CDR3 reads CASSNGRWVDTQYF. For the CDR3, the DNA is TGTGCCAGCAGCAACGGACGGTGGGTGGATACGCAGTATTTT. The J gene is TRBJ2-3, the V gene TRBV9; D is uncertain. V was clipped by 4 bases and J by 6 bases, with 15 bases between them. The CDR3 runs 14 residues. Germline V gene lookup returns CDR1 SGDLS and CDR2 YYNGEE.

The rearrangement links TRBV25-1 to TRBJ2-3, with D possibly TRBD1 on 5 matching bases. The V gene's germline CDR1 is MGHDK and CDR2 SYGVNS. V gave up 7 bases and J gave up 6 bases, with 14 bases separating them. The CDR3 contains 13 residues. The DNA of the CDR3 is TGTGCCAGCAATAGGGGCGCCTCGGATACGCAGTATTTT. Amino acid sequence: CASNRGASDTQYF.

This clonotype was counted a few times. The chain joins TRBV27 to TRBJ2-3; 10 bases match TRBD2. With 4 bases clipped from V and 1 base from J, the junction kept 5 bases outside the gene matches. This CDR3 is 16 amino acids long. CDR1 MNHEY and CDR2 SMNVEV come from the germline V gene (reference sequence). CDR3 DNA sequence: TGTGCCAGCAGTTCGGGACTAGCGACCGGCACAGATACGCAGTATTTT. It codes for CASSSGLATGTDTQYF.

CDR3 loop: CSADSGGRETQYF. The CDR3 bases are TGCAGTGCCGACTCAGGGGGTAGGGAGACCCAGTACTTC. The rearrangement joins TRBV20-1 to TRBJ2-7; the match to TRBD1 covers 7 bases. With the DNA end fitting TRBJ2-5 better, the J assignment may be wrong. This CDR3 spans 13 amino acids. Germline V CDR1 and CDR2: DFQATT, SNEGSKA (reference sequence).

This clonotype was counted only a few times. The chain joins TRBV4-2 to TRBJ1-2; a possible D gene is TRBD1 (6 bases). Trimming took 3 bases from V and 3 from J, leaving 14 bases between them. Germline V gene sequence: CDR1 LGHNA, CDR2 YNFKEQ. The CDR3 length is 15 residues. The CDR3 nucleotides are TGTGCCAGCAGCCAGATCTCCGGACAGTACTATGGCTACACCTTC. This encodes CASSQISGQYYGYTF.

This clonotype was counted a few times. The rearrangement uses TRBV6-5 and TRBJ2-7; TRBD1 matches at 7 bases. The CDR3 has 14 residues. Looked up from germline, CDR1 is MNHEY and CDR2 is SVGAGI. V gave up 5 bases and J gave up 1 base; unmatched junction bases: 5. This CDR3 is CASSAGTASYEQYF. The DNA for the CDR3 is TGTGCCAGCAGTGCCGGGACAGCGTCCTACGAGCAGTACTTC.

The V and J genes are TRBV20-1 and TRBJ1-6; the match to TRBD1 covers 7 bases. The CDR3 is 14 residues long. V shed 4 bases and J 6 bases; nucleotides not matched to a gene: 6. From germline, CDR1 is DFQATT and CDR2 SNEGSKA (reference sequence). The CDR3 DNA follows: TGCAGTGCTACGTCGGGACAGACTAATTCACCCCTCCACTTT. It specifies CSATSGQTNSPLHF.

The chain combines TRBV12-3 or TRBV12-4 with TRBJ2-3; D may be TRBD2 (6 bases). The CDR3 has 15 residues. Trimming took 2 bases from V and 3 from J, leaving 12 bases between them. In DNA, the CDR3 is TGTGCCAGCAGTTTATGGCGGGATATGACAGATACGCAGTATTTT. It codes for CASSLWRDMTDTQYF.

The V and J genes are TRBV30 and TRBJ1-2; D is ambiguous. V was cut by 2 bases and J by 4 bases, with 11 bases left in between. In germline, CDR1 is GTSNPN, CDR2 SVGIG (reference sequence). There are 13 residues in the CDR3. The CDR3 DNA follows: TGTGCCTGGAGTCCTACAGATTTCTATGGCTACACCTTC. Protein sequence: CAWSPTDFYGYTF.